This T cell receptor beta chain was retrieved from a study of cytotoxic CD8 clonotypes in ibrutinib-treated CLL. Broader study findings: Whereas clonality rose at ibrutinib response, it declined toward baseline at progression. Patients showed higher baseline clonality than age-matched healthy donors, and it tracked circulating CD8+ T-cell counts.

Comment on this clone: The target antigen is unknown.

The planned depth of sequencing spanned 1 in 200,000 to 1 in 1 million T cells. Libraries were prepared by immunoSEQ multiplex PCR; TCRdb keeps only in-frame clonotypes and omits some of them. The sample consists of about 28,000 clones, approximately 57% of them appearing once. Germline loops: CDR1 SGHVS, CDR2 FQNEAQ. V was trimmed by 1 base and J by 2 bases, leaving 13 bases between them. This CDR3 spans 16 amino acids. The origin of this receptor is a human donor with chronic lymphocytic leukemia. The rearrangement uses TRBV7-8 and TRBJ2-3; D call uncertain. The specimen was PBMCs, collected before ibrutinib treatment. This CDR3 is CASSLGASPNTDTQYF. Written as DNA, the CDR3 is TGTGCCAGCAGCTTAGGGGCCAGTCCCAACACAGATACGCAGTATTTT.